This T cell receptor (beta chain) was obtained from a study of cytomegalovirus exposure and HLA in healthy donors (dated by TCRdb to the late 2010s). Study-wide context: In an earlier analysis of several hundred of the donors, 276 Gb of sequence data and approximately 120 million unique TCR beta sequences from about 180 million T cells were reported. About 300 gigabases of sequencing data and some 85 million unique TCR sequences were included in an early release covering over 600 HLA-typed donors. Of the roughly 390 genotyped donors, about 84% fell in the genetic ancestry cluster associated with self-reported Caucasian donors. The study aimed to test whether cataloging public T cell receptors could reveal signatures of past pathogen exposure. Using immunosequencing, the study profiled T cell repertoires from some 670 subjects and related those repertoires to cytomegalovirus serostatus. In addition to the first cohort of hundreds of subjects, a separate validation cohort of some 120 different subjects was used. The study combined high-throughput TCR immunosequencing, statistical association of individual TCRs with disease status, and machine learning to predict cytomegalovirus infection status. A later analysis re-examined previously published TCR beta repertoires from just over 650 donors and added high-resolution HLA genotyping to investigate patterns of TCR occurrence. Rather than using new phenotypic data, the later analysis identified candidate immune exposures from TCR beta sequences and from how often those sequences occurred across donors. An earlier analysis of fewer than 750 of the donors used high-throughput TCR beta sequencing to judge whether each TCR beta V gene segment behaved as functional or pseudogenic. Donor age, sex, ethnicity and CMV serostatus were collected together with the repertoire data. In a later genetic analysis, genome-wide SNP genotypes for about 55% of the roughly 700 donors were used, and that subset was treated as a discovery cohort. Every repertoire in the discovery cohort had been generated on one and the same sequencing platform. HLA typing covered class I and class II loci at four-digit resolution. The number of donors typed differed by locus, with about 629-630 for A, B, C, DRB1 and DQB1, roughly 550 for DQA1, 606 for DPA1, and approximately 470 for DPB1. Several DR-DQ haplotypes were treated as single units for association and clustering because of strong linkage in the cohort. Among about 410 genotyped donors of the cohort, an average of about 220,000 unique TCR beta nucleotide sequences was sequenced per donor, of which 15% to 20% were non-productive.

For this clone: The antigen it binds to is not known. Base qualities are not recorded, but no much larger clone differs from it by a single base.

The cohort consisted of approximately 670 healthy bone marrow donors. At the time of sampling, all cohort members were nominally healthy, though unrecorded immune exposures were likely present. Of the 700 or so cohort members, 289 had positive CMV serostatus and 350 to 450 had negative CMV serostatus, and CMV serostatus was not recorded for the donor. A peripheral blood sample was provided by each donor, and peripheral blood mononuclear cells were used for TCR beta sequencing. Genomic DNA was extracted from the blood cell samples with the Qiagen DNeasy Blood Extraction Kit. At the junction V is shortened by 0 bases and J by 5 bases, with 11 bases in between. The germline V gene gives CDR1 as SGHTA and CDR2 as FQGNSA. From its cysteine to its phenylalanine, the CDR3 spans 15 amino acids. Of the read, only the CDR3 DNA is kept; its 45 bases are in frame from base 1. Libraries were prepared through the immunoSEQ multiplex PCR assay. A mixture of 60 forward primers for TCR Vbeta segments and 13 reverse primers for TCR Jbeta segments was used in the multiplex PCR. The CDR3 region of rearranged TCR beta genes was amplified from genomic DNA by a multiplex PCR assay. The amplified TCR beta libraries were sequenced on the Illumina HiSeq System as 87-base-pair reads. Turning to the authors' computational methods: In a later analysis, some 80 million unique TCR beta chains were counted across the 690 or so repertoires, and about 10 million of these chains were shared by at least two donors. A nearest-neighbor algorithm error-corrected the raw reads and collapsed the reads into unique sequences, merging closely related sequences to remove PCR and sequencing errors. Alignment of CDR3 sequences to IMGT reference sequences was used to assign V, D and J gene segments. For a sequence to be retained, at least a six-nucleotide match to both a V gene segment and a J gene segment was required. Rearrangements were called productive when the CDR3 lacked stop codons and stayed in frame with V and J; all others were non-productive. CDR3 was defined by IMGT convention, running from the second conserved V-encoded cysteine to the conserved J-encoded phenylalanine. In an earlier analysis of just under 600 of the donors, sequences lacking an unambiguous match to a single V gene segment were excluded. In an earlier analysis of roughly 500 of the donors, V segments were called functional above 56.7% productive rearrangements and were called segregating when the between-donor standard deviation exceeded 5%. A statistical classification framework was built to diagnose cytomegalovirus status from the catalog of TCR beta chain sequences. In a later analysis, V and J genes were assigned by comparing TCR nucleotide sequences against IMGT/GENE-DB human TR gene sequences. Using the TCRdist pipeline, a later analysis assigned CDR3 sequences along with most-parsimonious VDJ recombination scenarios. In a later analysis, every TCR beta chain was defined by the combination of its CDR3 amino acid sequence and its V-gene family, and reads without a unique V-gene family were dropped. To address suspected cross-contamination and a sequencing artifact, a later analysis removed some 620 highly shared, low-generation-probability nucleotide sequences. A later analysis calculated a clonal expansion index for each public chain from normalized within-repertoire ranks of inferred template counts. A later analysis computed generation probabilities with a VDJ recombination model fitted to out-of-frame rearrangements, and checked the results against IGoR. Hypergeometric tests were used in a later analysis to score TCR-TCR, TCR-HLA and TCR-CMV co-occurrence, with a repertoire-size bias correction applied to the TCR pairs. To estimate false discovery rates, a later analysis permuted the HLA or CMV assignments 20 times. In a later analysis, co-occurring TCRs were grouped using DBSCAN, and TCRdist sequence similarity was added for clustering within HLA-allele-positive subsets. Repertoires with fewer than 30,000 or more than 120,000 public chains, plus five repertoires with anomalous nucleotide sharing, were excluded from co-occurrence clustering. Imported from immuneACCESS, the table was reduced by TCRdb to in-frame sequences with V and J called. These copies leave out some clones; in studies compared against another copy, an unresolved V gene accounts for under half, and the cause of the remainder is not known. D and trimming were read from the DNA, whereas the V and J calls and clone size are those reported in that table. A total of about 230,000 clones appear in this sample, over 65% of them only once. Of the sample, 1.3% falls within the top ten clones.

On the study overall, not on this receptor specifically: When HLA alleles, especially DR and DQ, strongly co-occurred, attributing TCR associations to individual alleles was difficult. Because the 87-base-pair reads could not distinguish some IMGT-functional V segments, including TRBV6-2 and TRBV6-3, those segments were excluded. Correlated functional status among segregating V segments might reflect linkage disequilibrium, but an unknown experimental factor could not be ruled out. Three of the identified cytomegalovirus-associated TCR beta chains were confirmed in vitro to be specific for cytomegalovirus antigens. A cluster of highly shared sequence variants was judged likely to be a technical artifact of the sequencing pipeline. According to a later analysis, parvovirus B19, influenza, CMV and Epstein-Barr virus appeared linked to several top co-occurrence clusters. A later analysis found that TCR association rates varied across HLA loci, with DRB1 alleles showing the most associated TCRs and HLA-C alleles the fewest. In a later genetic analysis, fewer N-insertions in productive TCRs were reported among donors in an Asian-associated ancestry cluster than the roughly 700-donor mean. A further reported finding was that TCR beta sequences accurately predicted the HLA-A and HLA-B alleles for most subjects in the first cohort. A later analysis associated about 16,000 TCR beta sequences with specific HLA alleles at a false discovery rate of 0.05. While some public TCRs were present in many individuals, most TCR sequences turned up only very rarely across donors. In this cohort, only TCR beta chains were sequenced, and detectable features were limited by the absence of alpha or paired-chain data. In an earlier analysis of 587 of the donors, most TCR beta V segments appeared in productive rearrangements about 90% or about 30% of the time, broadly matching IMGT annotations. Because some donors lacked HLA typing at each locus, the association tests relied only on the typed subset. According to the authors, the approach could potentially be generalized to other disease states and immunological phenotypes. In a later analysis, HLA-associated TCR beta chains were found to be more clonally expanded and to have lower generation probabilities than equally common non-associated chains. In a later analysis, most CMV-associated TCR beta chains were found to appear HLA-restricted, with HLA associations seemingly driven largely by CMV exposure. In both the original and validation cohorts, the classifier was reported to diagnose cytomegalovirus status with high specificity and sensitivity. An association between a missense DCLRE1C variant and V-gene and J-gene trimming of TCR beta chains was found in a later genetic analysis and replicated in an independent cohort. Roughly 15 rarely observed V segments, including chromosome 9 orphons, were excluded from the earlier analysis of some 590 of the donors because counts were too low. Presence/absence analyses assumed roughly uniform sequencing depth across donors, an assumption that may not hold. CMV serostatus was the only immune exposure information available for the cohort. The study gave a list of around 170 TCR beta chains associated with cytomegalovirus.

The sample taken for sequencing was PBMCs. The V gene is TRBV7-2 and the J gene is TRBJ2-1, with the D gene not confidently named. The TCR was taken from a human donor in good health. The CDR3 sequence is CASSLAPVPHNEQFF. The DNA reads TGTGCCAGCAGCTTAGCGCCGGTCCCTCACAATGAGCAGTTCTTC.